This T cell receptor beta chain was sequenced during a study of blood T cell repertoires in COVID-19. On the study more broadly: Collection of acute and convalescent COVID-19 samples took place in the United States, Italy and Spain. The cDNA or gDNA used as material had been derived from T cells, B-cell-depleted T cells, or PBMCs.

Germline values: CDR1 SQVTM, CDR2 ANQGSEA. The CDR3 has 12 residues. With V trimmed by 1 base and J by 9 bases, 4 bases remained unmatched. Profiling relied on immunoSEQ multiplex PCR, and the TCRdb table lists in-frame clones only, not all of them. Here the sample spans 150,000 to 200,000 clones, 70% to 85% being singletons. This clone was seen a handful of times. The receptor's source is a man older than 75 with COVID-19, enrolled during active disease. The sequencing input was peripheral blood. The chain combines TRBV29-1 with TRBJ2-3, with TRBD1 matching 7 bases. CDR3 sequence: CSVEGQGLTQYF. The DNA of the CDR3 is TGCAGCGTTGAAGGACAGGGATTGACGCAGTATTTT.